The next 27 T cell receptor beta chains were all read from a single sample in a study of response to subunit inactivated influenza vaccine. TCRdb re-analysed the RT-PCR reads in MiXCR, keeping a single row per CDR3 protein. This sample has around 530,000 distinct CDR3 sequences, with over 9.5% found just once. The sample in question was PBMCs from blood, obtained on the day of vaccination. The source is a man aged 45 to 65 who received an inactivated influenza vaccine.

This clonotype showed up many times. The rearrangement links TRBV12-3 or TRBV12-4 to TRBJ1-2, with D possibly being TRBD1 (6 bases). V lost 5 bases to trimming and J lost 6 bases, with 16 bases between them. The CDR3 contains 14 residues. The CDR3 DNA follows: TGTGCCAGCAGTCGCCGGGGGGGCGACCATGGCTACACCTTC. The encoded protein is CASSRRGGDHGYTF.

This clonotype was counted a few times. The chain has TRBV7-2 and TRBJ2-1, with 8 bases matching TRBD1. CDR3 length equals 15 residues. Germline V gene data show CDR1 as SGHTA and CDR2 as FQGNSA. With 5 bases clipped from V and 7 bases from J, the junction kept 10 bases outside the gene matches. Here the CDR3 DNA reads TGTGCCAGCAGCCGACAGGGGTCCCGGATGAATGAGCAGTTCTTC. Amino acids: CASSRQGSRMNEQFF.

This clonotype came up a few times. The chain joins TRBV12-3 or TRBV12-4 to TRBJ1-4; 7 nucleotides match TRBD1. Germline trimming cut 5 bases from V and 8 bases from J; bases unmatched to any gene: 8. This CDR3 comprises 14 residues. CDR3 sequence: CASSPLGGREKLFF. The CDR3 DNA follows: TGTGCCAGCAGTCCGCTAGGGGGCCGAGAAAAACTGTTTTTT.

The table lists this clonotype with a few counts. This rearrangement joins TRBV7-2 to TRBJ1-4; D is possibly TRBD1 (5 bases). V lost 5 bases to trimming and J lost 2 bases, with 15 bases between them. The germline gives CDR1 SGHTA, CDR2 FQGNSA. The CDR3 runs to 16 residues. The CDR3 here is CASSQVPGGTNEKLFF. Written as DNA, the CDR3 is TGTGCCAGCAGCCAAGTCCCGGGGGGGACTAATGAAAAACTGTTTTTT. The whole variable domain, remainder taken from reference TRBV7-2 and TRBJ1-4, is GAGVSQSPSNKVTEKGKDVELRCDPISGHTALYWYRQSLGQGLEFLIYFQGNSAPDKSGLPSDRFSAERTGGSVSTLTIQRTQQEDSAVYLCASSQVPGGTNEKLFFGSGTQLSVL.

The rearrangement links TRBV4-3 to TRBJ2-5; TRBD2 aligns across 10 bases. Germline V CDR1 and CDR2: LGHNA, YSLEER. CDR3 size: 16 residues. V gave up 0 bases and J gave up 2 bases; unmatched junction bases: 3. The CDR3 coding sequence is TGCGCCAGCAGCCAAGAGGGGACTAGCGTACAAGAGACCCAGTACTTC. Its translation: CASSQEGTSVQETQYF.

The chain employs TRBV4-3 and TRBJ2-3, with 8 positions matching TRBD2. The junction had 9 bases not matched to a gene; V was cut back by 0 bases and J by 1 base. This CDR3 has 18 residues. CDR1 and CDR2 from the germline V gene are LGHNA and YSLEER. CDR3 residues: CASSQDPGLGTGTDTQYF. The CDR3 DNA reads TGCGCCAGCAGCCAAGATCCGGGACTAGGGACCGGCACAGATACGCAGTATTTT.

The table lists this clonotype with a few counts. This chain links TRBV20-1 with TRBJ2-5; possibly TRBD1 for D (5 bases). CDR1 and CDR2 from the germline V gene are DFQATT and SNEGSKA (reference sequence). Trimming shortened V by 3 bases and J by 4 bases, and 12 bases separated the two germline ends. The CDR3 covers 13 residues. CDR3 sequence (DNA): TGCAGTGCTAGGGCCGGACACTTAGAGACCCAGTACTTC. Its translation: CSARAGHLETQYF.

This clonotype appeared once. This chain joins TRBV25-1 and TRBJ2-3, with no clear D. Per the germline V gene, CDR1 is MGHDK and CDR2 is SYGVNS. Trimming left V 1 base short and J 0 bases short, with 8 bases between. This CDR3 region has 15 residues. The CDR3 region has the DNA TGTGCCAGCAGTGAATTCCGGAGTAGCACAGATACGCAGTATTTT. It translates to CASSEFRSSTDTQYF.

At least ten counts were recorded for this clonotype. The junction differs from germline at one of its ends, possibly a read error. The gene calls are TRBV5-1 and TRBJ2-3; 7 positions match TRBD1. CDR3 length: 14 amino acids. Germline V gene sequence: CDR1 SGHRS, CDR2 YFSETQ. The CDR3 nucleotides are TGTGCCAGCAGTTCCGGGACAGGCACAGATACGCAGTATTTT. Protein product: CASSSGTGTDTQYF.

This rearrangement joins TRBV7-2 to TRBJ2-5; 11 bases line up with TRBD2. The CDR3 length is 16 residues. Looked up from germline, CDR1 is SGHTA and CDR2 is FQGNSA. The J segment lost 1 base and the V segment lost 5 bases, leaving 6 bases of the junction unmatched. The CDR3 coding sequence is TGTGCCAGCAGCCGTGCGGGACTAGCGGTCCAAGAGACCCAGTACTTC. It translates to CASSRAGLAVQETQYF.

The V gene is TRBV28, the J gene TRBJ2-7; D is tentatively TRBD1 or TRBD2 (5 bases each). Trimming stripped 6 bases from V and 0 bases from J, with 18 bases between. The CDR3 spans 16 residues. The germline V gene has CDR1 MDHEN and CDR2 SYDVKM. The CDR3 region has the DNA TGTGCCAGCAGCCCCCTGGGGGTGAGGAGCTCCTACGAGCAGTACTTC. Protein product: CASSPLGVRSSYEQYF.

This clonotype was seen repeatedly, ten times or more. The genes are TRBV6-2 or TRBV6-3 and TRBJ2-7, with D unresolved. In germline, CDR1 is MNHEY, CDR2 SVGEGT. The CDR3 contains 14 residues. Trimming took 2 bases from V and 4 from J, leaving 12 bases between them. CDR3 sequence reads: CASSYLNPGYEQYF. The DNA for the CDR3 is TGTGCCAGCAGTTACCTCAACCCCGGGTACGAGCAGTACTTC.

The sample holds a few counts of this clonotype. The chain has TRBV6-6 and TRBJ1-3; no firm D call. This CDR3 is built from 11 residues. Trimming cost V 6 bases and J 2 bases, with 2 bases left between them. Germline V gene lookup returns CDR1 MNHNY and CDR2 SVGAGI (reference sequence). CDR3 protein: CASSTGNTIYF. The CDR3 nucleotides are TGTGCCAGCAGCACTGGAAACACCATATATTTT.

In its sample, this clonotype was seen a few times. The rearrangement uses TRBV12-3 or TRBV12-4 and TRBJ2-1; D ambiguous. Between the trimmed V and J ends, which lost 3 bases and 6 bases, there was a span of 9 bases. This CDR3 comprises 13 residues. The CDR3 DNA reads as TGTGCCAGCAGTTTCGGGTTGACCAATGAGCAGTTCTTC. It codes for CASSFGLTNEQFF.

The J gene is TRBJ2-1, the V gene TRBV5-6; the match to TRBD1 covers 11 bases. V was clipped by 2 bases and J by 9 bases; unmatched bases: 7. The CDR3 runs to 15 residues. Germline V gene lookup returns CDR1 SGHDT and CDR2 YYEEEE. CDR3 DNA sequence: TGTGCCAGCAGCTTCCTTCCGGGACAGGGGGGTGAGCAGTTCTTC. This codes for CASSFLPGQGGEQFF.

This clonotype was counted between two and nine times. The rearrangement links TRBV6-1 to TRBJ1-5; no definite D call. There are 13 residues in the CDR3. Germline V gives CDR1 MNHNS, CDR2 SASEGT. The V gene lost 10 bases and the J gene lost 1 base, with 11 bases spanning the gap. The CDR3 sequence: CAIAPTSNQPQHF. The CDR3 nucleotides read TGTGCCATCGCCCCCACAAGCAATCAGCCCCAGCATTTT.

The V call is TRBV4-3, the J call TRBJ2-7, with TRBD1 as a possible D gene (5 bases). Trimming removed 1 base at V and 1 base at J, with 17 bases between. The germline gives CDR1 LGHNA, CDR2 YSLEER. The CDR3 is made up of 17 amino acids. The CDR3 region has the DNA TGCGCCAGCAGCCAAGTCCTGTCACGGCAGGGATCCTACGAGCAGTACTTC. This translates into CASSQVLSRQGSYEQYF.

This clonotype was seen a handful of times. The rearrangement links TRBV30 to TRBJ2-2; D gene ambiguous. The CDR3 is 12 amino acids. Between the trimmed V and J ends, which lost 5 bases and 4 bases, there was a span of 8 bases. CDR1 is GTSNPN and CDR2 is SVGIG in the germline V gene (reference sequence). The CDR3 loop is CAWWSGTGELFF. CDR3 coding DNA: TGTGCCTGGTGGTCGGGCACCGGGGAGCTGTTTTTT.

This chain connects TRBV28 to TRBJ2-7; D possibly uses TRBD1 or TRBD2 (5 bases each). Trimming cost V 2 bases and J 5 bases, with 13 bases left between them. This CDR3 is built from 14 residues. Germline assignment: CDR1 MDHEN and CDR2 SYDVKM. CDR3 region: CASSLGAGYHEQYF. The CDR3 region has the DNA TGTGCCAGCAGTTTAGGGGCGGGTTACCACGAGCAGTACTTC.

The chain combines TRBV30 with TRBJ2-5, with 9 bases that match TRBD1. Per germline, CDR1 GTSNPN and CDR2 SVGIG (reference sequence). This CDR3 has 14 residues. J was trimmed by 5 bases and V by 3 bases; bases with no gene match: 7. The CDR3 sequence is CAWRRGQGGETQYF. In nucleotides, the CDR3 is TGTGCCTGGAGAAGGGGACAGGGAGGTGAGACCCAGTACTTC. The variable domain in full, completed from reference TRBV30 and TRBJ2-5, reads SQTIHQWPATLVQPVGSPLSLECTVEGTSNPNLYWYRQAAGRGLQLLFYSVGIGQISSEVPQNLSASRPQDRQFILSSKKLLLSDSGFYLCAWRRGQGGETQYFGPGTRLLVL.

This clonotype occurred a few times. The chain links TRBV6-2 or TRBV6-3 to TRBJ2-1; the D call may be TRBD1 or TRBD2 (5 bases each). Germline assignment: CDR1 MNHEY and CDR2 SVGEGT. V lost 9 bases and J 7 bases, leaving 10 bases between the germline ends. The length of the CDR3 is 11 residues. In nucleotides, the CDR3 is TGTGCCAGTATGAGGGGTAATGAGCAGTTCTTC. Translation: CASMRGNEQFF.

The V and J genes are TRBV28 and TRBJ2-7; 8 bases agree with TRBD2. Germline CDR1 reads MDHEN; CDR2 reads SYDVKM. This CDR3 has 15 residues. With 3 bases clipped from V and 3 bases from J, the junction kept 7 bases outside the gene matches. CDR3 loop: CASSLRGATGYEQYF. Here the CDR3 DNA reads TGTGCCAGCAGTTTGCGGGGGGCGACGGGCTACGAGCAGTACTTC.

Written as DNA, the CDR3 is TGTGCCAGCAGTACCGTGCGGGCCAGACTAGCGGGGAAGACCCAGTACTTC. Amino acids: CASSTVRARLAGKTQYF. The genes are TRBV6-2 or TRBV6-3 and TRBJ2-5; 11 nucleotides align to TRBD2. V was clipped by 5 bases and J by 6 bases; unmatched bases: 14. This CDR3 has 17 amino acids. Germline V lookup: CDR1 MNHEY, CDR2 SVGEGT.

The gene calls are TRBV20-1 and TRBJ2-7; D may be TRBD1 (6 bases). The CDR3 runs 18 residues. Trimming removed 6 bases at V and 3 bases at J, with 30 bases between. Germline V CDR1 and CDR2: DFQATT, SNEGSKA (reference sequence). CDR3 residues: CSASYLDPVKGTLYEQYF. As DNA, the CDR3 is TGCAGTGCAAGCTACCTGGACCCAGTCAAGGGGACACTCTACGAGCAGTACTTC.

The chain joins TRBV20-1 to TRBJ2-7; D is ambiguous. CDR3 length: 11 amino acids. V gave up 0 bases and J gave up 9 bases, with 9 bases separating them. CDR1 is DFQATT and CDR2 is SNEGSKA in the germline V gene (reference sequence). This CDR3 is CSARDGSGQYF. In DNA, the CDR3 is TGCAGTGCTAGAGATGGGTCCGGGCAGTACTTC.

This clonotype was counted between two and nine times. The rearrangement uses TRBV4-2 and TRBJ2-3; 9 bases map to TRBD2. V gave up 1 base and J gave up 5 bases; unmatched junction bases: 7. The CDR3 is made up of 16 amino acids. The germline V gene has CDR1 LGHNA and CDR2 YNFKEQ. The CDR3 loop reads CASSQVSGGVGDTQYF. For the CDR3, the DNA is TGTGCCAGCAGCCAAGTTAGCGGGGGTGTTGGAGATACGCAGTATTTT.

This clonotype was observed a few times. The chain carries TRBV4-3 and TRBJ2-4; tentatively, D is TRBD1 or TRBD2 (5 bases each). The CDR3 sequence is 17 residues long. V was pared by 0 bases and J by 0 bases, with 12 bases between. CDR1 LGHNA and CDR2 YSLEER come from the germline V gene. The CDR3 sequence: CASSQDGTLPAKNIQYF. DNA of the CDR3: TGCGCCAGCAGCCAAGATGGGACGCTTCCAGCCAAAAACATTCAGTACTTC.